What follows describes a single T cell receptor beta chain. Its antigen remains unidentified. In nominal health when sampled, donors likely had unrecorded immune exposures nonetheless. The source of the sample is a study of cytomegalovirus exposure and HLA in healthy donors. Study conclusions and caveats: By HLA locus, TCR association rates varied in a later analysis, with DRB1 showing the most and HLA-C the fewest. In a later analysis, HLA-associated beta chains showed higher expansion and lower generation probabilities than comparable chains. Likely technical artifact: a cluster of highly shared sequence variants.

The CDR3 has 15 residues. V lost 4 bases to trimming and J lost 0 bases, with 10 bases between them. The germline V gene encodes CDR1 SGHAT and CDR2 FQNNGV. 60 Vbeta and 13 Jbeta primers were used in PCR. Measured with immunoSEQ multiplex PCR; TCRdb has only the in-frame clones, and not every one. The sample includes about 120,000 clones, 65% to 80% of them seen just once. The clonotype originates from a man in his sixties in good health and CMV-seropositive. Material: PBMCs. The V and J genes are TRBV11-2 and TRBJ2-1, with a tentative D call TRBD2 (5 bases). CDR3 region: CASSSRTGSYNEQFF. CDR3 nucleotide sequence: TGTGCCAGCAGCTCCCGGACTGGCTCCTACAATGAGCAGTTCTTC. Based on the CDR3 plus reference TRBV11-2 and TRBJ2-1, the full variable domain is EAGVAQSPRYKIIEKRQSVAFWCNPISGHATLYWYQQILGQGPKLLIQFQNNGVVDDSQLPKDRFSAERLKGVDSTLKIQPAKLEDSAVYLCASSSRTGSYNEQFFGPGTRLTVL.